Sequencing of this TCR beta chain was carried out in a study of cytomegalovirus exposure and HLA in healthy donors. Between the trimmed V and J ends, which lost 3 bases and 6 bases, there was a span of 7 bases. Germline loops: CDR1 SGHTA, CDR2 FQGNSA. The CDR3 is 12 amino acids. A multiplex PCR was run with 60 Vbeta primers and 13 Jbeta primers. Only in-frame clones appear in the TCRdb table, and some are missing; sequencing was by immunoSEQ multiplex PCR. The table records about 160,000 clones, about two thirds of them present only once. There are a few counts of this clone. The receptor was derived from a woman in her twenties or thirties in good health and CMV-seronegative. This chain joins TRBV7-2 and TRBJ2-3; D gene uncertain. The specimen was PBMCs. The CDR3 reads CASSFLSDTQYF. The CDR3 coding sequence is TGTGCCAGCAGCTTCTTGTCGGATACGCAGTATTTT.